Listed below are T cell receptor beta chains from one sample, sequenced in a study of blood T cells in healthy people across ages. A single record per CDR3 protein comes from TCRdb applying MiXCR to the 5' RACE reads. Altogether about 1,800,000 distinct CDR3 sequences are present, roughly 27% being singletons, with the ten largest covering over 7%. Material for sequencing was blood. Receptors originate from a woman aged 25 to 39 in good health. Both conserved end residues are part of each CDR3. Fields, in order: V gene, D gene, clone size, J gene, CDR3 DNA, CDR3 protein. D genes are given only for firm matches. Part of the rows lack a size; the others show once, few, many or a class for expanded clones.

>TRBV5-1|TRBD1|-|TRBJ2-4
TGCGCCAGCAGCTGGGGACAGGGCGGCAAAAACATTCAGTACTTC
CASSWGQGGKNIQYF
>TRBV6-1|TRBD2|-|TRBJ2-3
TGTGCCAGCTACGGGACTAGCGGGGGAATTGGCCGTTTGAATACGCAGTATTTT
CASYGTSGGIGRLNTQYF
>TRBV5-1|TRBD1|many|TRBJ2-7
TGCGCCAGCAGCACTCAGACAGGGAAGTTCACCTACGAGCAGTACTTC
CASSTQTGKFTYEQYF
>TRBV27|-|few|TRBJ2-7
TGTGCCAGCAGTAAGTTGTTGAAGGGCCGTGCGAACGAGCAGTACTTC
CASSKLLKGRANEQYF
>TRBV7-2|-|few|TRBJ1-2
TGTGCCAGCAGCCCCCGACAGCGATCCTATGGCTACACCTTC
CASSPRQRSYGYTF
>TRBV5-5|TRBD2|-|TRBJ2-3
TGTGCCAGCAGCGGTCCGGGACTAGCGCTCACAGATACGCAGTATTTT
CASSGPGLALTDTQYF
>TRBV29-1|-|-|TRBJ1-2
TGCAGCGGGGAGGCTGACTCAAACTATGGCTACACCTTC
CSGEADSNYGYTF
>TRBV7-7|TRBD2|-|TRBJ2-5
TGTGCCAGCAGCAGCGGGACTAGCGGGAGTTCACAGTACTTC
CASSSGTSGSSQYF
>TRBV12-3/TRBV12-4|-|many|TRBJ1-6
TGTGCCAGCATCCAGGACAGAACCGATAATTCACCCCTCCACTTT
CASIQDRTDNSPLHF
>TRBV7-2|TRBD1|-|TRBJ2-1
TGTGCCAGCAGCCAACAGGGGAAGCAGTTCTTC
CASSQQGKQFF
>TRBV20-1|-|few|TRBJ1-4
TGCAGTGCTAGAGATCCGAGGGGCGAGGGAAGAAAACTGTTTTTT
CSARDPRGEGRKLFF
>TRBV5-4|-|many|TRBJ2-4
TGTGCCAGCAGCATACCCGGGACTTCACCGTACTTC
CASSIPGTSPYF
>TRBV3-1|-|-|TRBJ1-5
TGTGCCAGCAGGGGGGCCGGGGAGCCCCAGCATTTT
CASRGAGEPQHF
>TRBV4-1|-|-|TRBJ2-5
TGCGCCAGCAGCCAAACGCCGGGAGAAGGGGCAGAGACCCAGTACTTC
CASSQTPGEGAETQYF
>TRBV24-1|-|many|TRBJ2-7
TGTGCCACCAGTGACCCCGGATCCTACGAGCAGTACTTC
CATSDPGSYEQYF
>TRBV7-2|-|-|TRBJ1-5
TGTGCCAGCAGTTCCTGGGGGGTTAAAGAGACCCAGCATTTT
CASSSWGVKETQHF
>TRBV6-2/TRBV6-3|-|many|TRBJ2-7
TGTGCCAGCAGTATGACATACTCCTACGAGCAGTACTTC
CASSMTYSYEQYF
>TRBV2|-|-|TRBJ2-1
TGTGCCAGCAGTGAAGGGTTGACAGGCAATGAGCAGTTCTTC
CASSEGLTGNEQFF
>TRBV28|TRBD2|many|TRBJ2-7
TGTGCCAGCAGTTTTTCTGGCGGGGGGTCCTACGAGCAGTACTTC
CASSFSGGGSYEQYF
>TRBV6-7|TRBD1|-|TRBJ1-6
TGTGCCAGCAGTTCCAGGGGGAGTCAGTATAATTCACCCCTCCACTTT
CASSSRGSQYNSPLHF
>TRBV29-1|-|few|TRBJ2-1
TGCAGCGTTGGTCCAGTCGTCTCCTACAATGAGCAGTTCTTC
CSVGPVVSYNEQFF
>TRBV28|-|-|TRBJ1-5
TGTGCCAGCAGATCAGGGCAACAGCCCCAGCATTTT
CASRSGQQPQHF
>TRBV20-1|-|many|TRBJ2-1
TGCAGTGCTACCGAGAGCAGCTCCTACAATGAGCAGTTCTTC
CSATESSSYNEQFF
>TRBV6-1|TRBD2|few|TRBJ2-7
TGTGCCAGCAGGGCAAAAGCAACTAGCGGGAGCTCCTACGAGCAGTACTTC
CASRAKATSGSSYEQYF
>TRBV6-5|-|-|TRBJ2-3
TGTGCCAGCAGAGGGTCGTTGGGAGAGACCCAGTATTTT
CASRGSLGETQYF
>TRBV6-6|-|-|TRBJ1-5
TGTGCCAGCAGTTCTCGGACAGCTTGGGGCAATCAGCCCCAGCATTTT
CASSSRTAWGNQPQHF
>TRBV5-1|-|many|TRBJ2-5
TGTGCCAGCAGCTTAGGACAGACGGAGACCCAGTACTTC
CASSLGQTETQYF
>TRBV3-1|TRBD2|-|TRBJ2-1
TGTGCCAGCAGCCAAGATATGCTAGCGGGAACCTATGAGCAGTTCTTC
CASSQDMLAGTYEQFF
>TRBV7-2|-|-|TRBJ2-6
TGTGCCAGCAGCCCGTCCGGGCGGGCATGGGGGGCCAACGTCCTGACTTTC
CASSPSGRAWGANVLTF
>TRBV6-6|-|many|TRBJ2-7
TGTGCCAGCAGACTTACAGCAGGGGAGAGCTCCTACGAGCAGTACTTC
CASRLTAGESSYEQYF
>TRBV10-3|TRBD1|few|TRBJ1-2
TGTGACATCTCCGATAGGGACAGGAGGTATGGCTACACCTTC
CDISDRDRRYGYTF
>TRBV7-8|-|-|TRBJ1-1
TGTGCCAGCAGCAAACAGGGTGACACTGAAGCTTTCTTT
CASSKQGDTEAFF
>TRBV6-2/TRBV6-3|TRBD2|-|TRBJ2-3
TGTGCCAGCAGGGGACTACTCACAGATACGCAGTATTTT
CASRGLLTDTQYF
>TRBV5-5|-|few|TRBJ1-2
TGTGCCAGCAGCTTAGGGGATAATCTTGGCTACACCTTC
CASSLGDNLGYTF
>TRBV5-1|-|many|TRBJ2-6
TGCGCCAGCAGCTTGGGCTCTGGGGCCAACGTCCTGACTTTC
CASSLGSGANVLTF
>TRBV20-1|TRBD1|few|TRBJ2-3
TGCAGTGCTAGACTCTCAGGACAGGGGGTCCCAGATACGCAGTATTTT
CSARLSGQGVPDTQYF
>TRBV7-2|TRBD2|-|TRBJ2-7
TGTGCCAGCAGCCCCCCAGCGGGAGCGGCCTACGAGCAGTACTTC
CASSPPAGAAYEQYF
>TRBV7-3|-|many|TRBJ2-5
TGTGCCAGCAGCTTAATAGGGGGGTACCAAGAGACCCAGTACTTC
CASSLIGGYQETQYF
>TRBV7-2|TRBD2|-|TRBJ2-3
TGTGCCAGCAGCACTCGACTAGCGGGCACAGATACGCAGTATTTT
CASSTRLAGTDTQYF
>TRBV5-1|TRBD1|few|TRBJ2-7
TGCGCCAGCAGCGGGGGACAGGTGGACGAGCAGTACTTC
CASSGGQVDEQYF
>TRBV20-1|-|-|TRBJ1-2
TGCAGTGCTGGACAAACATCAGGGCACTATGGCTACACCTTC
CSAGQTSGHYGYTF
>TRBV2|TRBD1|-|TRBJ2-3
TGTGCCAGCAACAGGGGCAAAATCACAGATACGCAGTATTTT
CASNRGKITDTQYF
>TRBV5-1|-|-|TRBJ1-1
TGCGCCAGCATCTTGCCCAGTGGGATGAACACTGAAGCTTTCTTT
CASILPSGMNTEAFF
>TRBV6-5|TRBD2|many|TRBJ2-7
TGTGCCACCCTTAAGCGGGAGAATTACGAGCAGTACTTC
CATLKRENYEQYF
>TRBV29-1|-|-|TRBJ1-3
TGCAGCGTGCGGGGGAGCGGAAACACTATATATTTT
CSVRGSGNTIYF